This passage covers 2 T cell receptor beta chains from one sample sequenced in a study of breast tumors, draining lymph nodes, adjacent tissues. TCRdb fed the multiplex PCR reads into MiXCR, producing one record per CDR3 protein. In the table there are 150,000 to 250,000 distinct CDR3 sequences, approximately 30% of which are singletons. Breast cancer patients provided tissue from their axillary draining lymph nodes. The sample consisted of axillary lymph node tissue. Receptors were obtained from a female donor with breast cancer. Some clones in this sample may be carry-over from other donors' samples.

This clonotype was recorded a few times. This sequence joins TRBV19 and TRBJ1-1; D uncertain. This CDR3 has 12 amino acids. The germline gives CDR1 LNHDA, CDR2 SQIVND (reference sequence). The V and J ends lost 3 bases and 6 bases respectively, with 8 bases between them. CDR3 sequence reads: CASSIRGSEAFF. The DNA of the CDR3 is TGTGCCAGTAGTATTCGGGGATCTGAAGCTTTCTTT.

The rearrangement links TRBV6-1 to TRBJ1-1; tentative D call: TRBD1 (5 bases). The CDR3 length is 13 residues. From germline, CDR1 is MNHNS and CDR2 SASEGT. Trimming stripped 1 base from V and 5 bases from J, with 8 bases between. In DNA form, the CDR3 reads TGTGCCAGCAGTGAAGAAAGGGGAACTGAAGCTTTCTTT. This gives the protein CASSEERGTEAFF.